Below are 18 T cell receptor beta chains sequenced from a single sample in a study of cytomegalovirus exposure and HLA in healthy donors. Researchers ran the PCR with 60 Vbeta and 13 Jbeta primers. The assay was immunoSEQ multiplex PCR, and TCRdb's table has in-frame clones only and misses some. The table has more than 120,000 clones, 70% to 80% seen once. Sequencing input: PBMCs. The receptors stem from a woman aged 40 to 50 in good health and CMV-seropositive.

The V call is TRBV4-1, the J call TRBJ2-7, with 10 bases aligning to TRBD2. The CDR3 totals 15 residues. Germline-derived CDR1 and CDR2 are MGHRA and YSYEKL. Trimming took 3 bases from V and 5 from J; bases not matched to a gene: 7. The CDR3 bases are TGCGCCAGCAGCCAGAAGCGGGAGGGCCCCCACGAGCAGTACTTC. This gives the protein CASSQKREGPHEQYF.

A remark on this clone: Relative to the germline gene, one junction end is altered; a read error may explain this. This rearrangement joins TRBV5-1 to TRBJ2-7; 9 positions agree with TRBD2. The germline CDR1 and CDR2 sequences are SGHRS and YFSETQ. This CDR3 has 14 amino acids. The CDR3 sequence is CASRPSGKFFEQCF. The CDR3 region has the DNA TGCGCCAGCAGGCCTAGCGGGAAATTCTTCGAGCAGTGCTTC.

This chain links TRBV30 with TRBJ1-4, with D tentatively TRBD1 (6 bases). Trimming took off 6 bases at V and 0 bases at J, with 17 bases between the two ends. The CDR3 spans 16 residues. Germline-derived CDR1 and CDR2 are GTSNPN and SVGIG (reference sequence). CDR3 in amino acids: CACRRGGTPTNEKLFF. The DNA of the CDR3 is TGTGCCTGCCGTAGGGGGGGGACACCAACTAATGAAAAACTGTTTTTT.

In the case of this clone: Other DNA sequences in the same sample also yield this CDR3. The chain links TRBV13 to TRBJ2-7; 12 nucleotides line up with TRBD1. The germline gives CDR1 PRHDT, CDR2 FYEKMQ (reference sequence). The CDR3 totals 14 residues. V dropped 5 bases and J dropped 4; count of bases not matched to a gene: 3. The CDR3 spells CASSLGQGAYEQYF. CDR3 nucleotides: TGTGCCAGCAGCCTGGGACAGGGGGCATACGAGCAGTACTTC.

The rearrangement uses TRBV6-5 and TRBJ1-1, with 8 nucleotides matching TRBD1. V dropped 6 bases and J dropped 3; count of bases not matched to a gene: 6. Germline loops: CDR1 MNHEY, CDR2 SVGAGI. The CDR3 spans 14 residues. This chain's CDR3 is CASSRGQGDTEAFF. Written as DNA, the CDR3 is TGTGCCAGCAGCCGCGGACAGGGCGACACTGAAGCTTTCTTT.

This rearrangement joins TRBV5-1 to TRBJ2-3, with TRBD1 matching 7 bases. Germline assignment: CDR1 SGHRS and CDR2 YFSETQ. After removal of 3 bases from V and 0 bases from J, the junction contained 4 bases not matched to a gene. The CDR3 consists of 15 residues. The CDR3 spells CASSYGRGSTDTQYF. DNA for the CDR3: TGCGCCAGCAGCTACGGCAGGGGGAGCACAGATACGCAGTATTTT.

The CDR3 bases are TGCAGCGTCGGACAGATGAACACTGAAGCTTTCTTT. Protein: CSVGQMNTEAFF. This sequence joins TRBV29-1 and TRBJ1-1; possibly TRBD1 for D (6 bases). The CDR3 consists of 12 residues. Germline V lookup: CDR1 SQVTM, CDR2 ANQGSEA. Trimming took 6 bases from V and 0 from J, leaving 8 bases between them. Full variable domain (outside the CDR3, taken from reference TRBV29-1 and TRBJ1-1): SAVISQKPSRDICQRGTSLTIQCQVDSQVTMMFWYRQQPGQSLTLIATANQGSEATYESGFVIDKFPISRPNLTFSTLTVSNMSPEDSSIYLCSVGQMNTEAFFGQGTRLTVV.

V and J are TRBV7-2 and TRBJ2-3, with 8 bases lining up with TRBD1. From germline, CDR1 is SGHTA and CDR2 FQGNSA. This CDR3 is 13 amino acids long. After removal of 6 bases from V and 5 bases from J, the junction contained 4 bases not matched to a gene. CDR3 sequence reads: CASRDRAKDTQYF. CDR3 coding DNA: TGTGCCAGCAGGGACAGGGCTAAAGATACGCAGTATTTT.

The chain couples TRBV27 to TRBJ2-3; maybe TRBD2 (5 bases). The germline V and J ends were trimmed by 6 bases and 6 bases, with 10 bases remaining between them. The germline V gene encodes CDR1 MNHEY and CDR2 SMNVEV (reference sequence). CDR3 size: 12 residues. CDR3: CASSPRGDTQYF. In nucleotides, the CDR3 is TGTGCCAGCAGCCCCCGAGGGGATACGCAGTATTTT.

The chain carries TRBV10-2 and TRBJ2-1; D possibly corresponds to TRBD2 (5 bases). The germline V and J ends were trimmed by 5 bases and 4 bases, with 15 bases remaining between them. CDR3 length: 15 residues. Germline CDR1 WSHSY, CDR2 SAAADI. DNA of the CDR3: TGCGCCAGCAGTCCGGGAAGCGGCCCATACAATGAGCAGTTCTTC. The encoded protein is CASSPGSGPYNEQFF.

The chain links TRBV5-1 to TRBJ2-3; 7 bases match TRBD2. The length of the CDR3 is 16 residues. Germline V gene lookup returns CDR1 SGHRS and CDR2 YFSETQ. V dropped 5 bases and J dropped 3; count of bases not matched to a gene: 12. The CDR3 sequence: CASSSGGFRGTDTQYF. The CDR3 bases are TGCGCCAGCAGTTCGGGAGGATTTCGTGGGACAGATACGCAGTATTTT.

The J gene is TRBJ2-1, the V gene TRBV10-2; TRBD2 matches at 11 bases. CDR3 length: 14 amino acids. CDR1 and CDR2 from the germline V gene are WSHSY and SAAADI. With V trimmed by 10 bases and J by 5 bases, 7 bases remained unmatched. In DNA form, the CDR3 reads TGCGCCACGGACCTACTAGCGGGAGACAATGAGCAGTTCTTC. As protein: CATDLLAGDNEQFF.

The rearrangement uses TRBV11-3 and TRBJ2-3, with 8 bases that match TRBD2. J gave up 1 base and V 0 bases, and 3 bases lay outside the gene matches. Germline V gives CDR1 SGHNT, CDR2 YENEEA. The CDR3 consists of 16 residues. CDR3 sequence reads: CASSLDSAGGTDTQYF. CDR3 DNA sequence: TGTGCCAGCAGCTTAGATTCAGCGGGAGGCACAGATACGCAGTATTTT.

The chain joins TRBV6-1 to TRBJ2-7, with D maybe TRBD2 (5 bases). The germline V and J ends were trimmed by 7 bases and 2 bases, with 12 bases remaining between them. Germline CDR1 is MNHNS and CDR2 is SASEGT. The CDR3 is made up of 13 amino acids. The CDR3 sequence is CASNTGIAYEQYF. In DNA, the CDR3 is TGTGCCAGCAATACCGGGATTGCCTACGAGCAGTACTTC.

V and J are TRBV19 and TRBJ2-5, with 9 bases fitting TRBD1. From germline, CDR1 is LNHDA and CDR2 SQIVND (reference sequence). V trimming: 5 bases; J trimming: 4 bases; junction bases outside the gene matches: 5. There are 14 residues in the CDR3. CDR3 in DNA: TGTGCCAGTAGTTCACAGGGGGCGACAGAGACCCAGTACTTC. It is translated as CASSSQGATETQYF.

This clone came up a few times. This chain joins TRBV19 and TRBJ2-7; D is unclear. The CDR3 totals 15 residues. Germline CDR1 is LNHDA and CDR2 is SQIVND (reference sequence). V was clipped by 2 bases and J by 2 bases, with 13 bases between them. In DNA form, the CDR3 reads TGTGCCAGTAGTATAAGAACTCCTAAGCCCTACGAGCAGTACTTC. Translating gives CASSIRTPKPYEQYF.

In this sample, this clone turned up a few times. This chain uses TRBV15 with TRBJ2-2; 12 bases line up with TRBD2. CDR1 is LNHNV and CDR2 is YYDKDF in the germline V gene (reference sequence). With V trimmed by 6 bases and J by 4 bases, 12 bases remained unmatched. The CDR3 is made up of 18 amino acids. Here the CDR3 DNA reads TGTGCCACCAGAACCACTAGCGGGAGGAGTGCAGTCACCGGGGAGCTGTTTTTT. This codes for CATRTTSGRSAVTGELFF.

The rearrangement links TRBV5-1 to TRBJ2-7, with 10 bases that match TRBD1. The CDR3 sequence is 16 residues long. Trimming cost V 4 bases and J 3 bases; bases outside gene matches: 10. Germline-derived CDR1 and CDR2 are SGHRS and YFSETQ. CDR3: CASSPSDRGRLYEQYF. Written as DNA, the CDR3 is TGCGCCAGCAGCCCTTCAGACAGGGGGCGCCTCTACGAGCAGTACTTC.